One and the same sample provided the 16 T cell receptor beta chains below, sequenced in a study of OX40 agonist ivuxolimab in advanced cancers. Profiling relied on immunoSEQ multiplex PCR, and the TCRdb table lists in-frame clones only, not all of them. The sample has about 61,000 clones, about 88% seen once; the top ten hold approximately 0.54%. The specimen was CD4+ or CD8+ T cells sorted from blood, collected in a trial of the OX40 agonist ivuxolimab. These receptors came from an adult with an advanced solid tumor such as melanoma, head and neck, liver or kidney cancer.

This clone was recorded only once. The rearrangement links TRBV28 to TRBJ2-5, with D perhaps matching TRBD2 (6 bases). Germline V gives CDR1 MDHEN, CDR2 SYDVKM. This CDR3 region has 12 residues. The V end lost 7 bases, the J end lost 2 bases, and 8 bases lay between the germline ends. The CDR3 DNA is TGTGCCAGCAAACGGGGGCAAGAGACCCAGTACTTC. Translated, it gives CASKRGQETQYF.

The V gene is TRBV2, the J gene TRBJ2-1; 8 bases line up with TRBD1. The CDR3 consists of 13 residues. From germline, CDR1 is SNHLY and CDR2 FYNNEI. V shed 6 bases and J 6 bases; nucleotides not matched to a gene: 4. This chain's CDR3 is CASSTTGGNEQFF. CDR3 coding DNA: TGTGCCAGCAGCACCACAGGGGGCAATGAGCAGTTCTTC.

The CDR3 DNA follows: TGTGCCTGGAGTCCCCCCACCGGAATCTCTGGAAACACCATATATTTT. It encodes CAWSPPTGISGNTIYF. This chain uses TRBV30 with TRBJ1-3; unclear D gene. Trimming took 2 bases from V and 0 from J, leaving 14 bases between them. The CDR3 contains 16 residues. In germline, CDR1 is GTSNPN, CDR2 SVGIG (reference sequence).

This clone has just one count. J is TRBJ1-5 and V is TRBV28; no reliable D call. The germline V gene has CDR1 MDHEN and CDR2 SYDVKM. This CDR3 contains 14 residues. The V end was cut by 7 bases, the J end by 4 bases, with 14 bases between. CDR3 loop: CASNRWEPNQPQHF. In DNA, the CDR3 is TGTGCCAGCAACAGATGGGAGCCGAATCAGCCCCAGCATTTT.

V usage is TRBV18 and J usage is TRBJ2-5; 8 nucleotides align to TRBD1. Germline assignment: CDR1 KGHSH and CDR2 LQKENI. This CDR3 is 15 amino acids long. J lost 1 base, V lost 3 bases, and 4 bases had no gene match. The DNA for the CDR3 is TGTGCCAGCTCACCTGGACAGGGCCGCCAAGAGACCCAGTACTTC. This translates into CASSPGQGRQETQYF.

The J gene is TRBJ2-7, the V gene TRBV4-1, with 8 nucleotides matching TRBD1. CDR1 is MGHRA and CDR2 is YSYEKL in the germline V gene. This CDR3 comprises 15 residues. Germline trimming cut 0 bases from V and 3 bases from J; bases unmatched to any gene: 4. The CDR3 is CASSQESRGLYEQYF. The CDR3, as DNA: TGCGCCAGCAGCCAAGAATCCAGGGGGCTCTACGAGCAGTACTTC.

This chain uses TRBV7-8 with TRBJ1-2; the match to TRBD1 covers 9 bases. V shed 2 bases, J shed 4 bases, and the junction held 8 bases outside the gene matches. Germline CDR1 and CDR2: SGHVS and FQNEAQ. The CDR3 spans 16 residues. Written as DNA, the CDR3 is TGTGCCAGCAGCTTAACTCCGGGACAGGGATTCTATGGCTACACCTTC. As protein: CASSLTPGQGFYGYTF. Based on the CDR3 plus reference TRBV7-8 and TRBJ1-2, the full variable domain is GAGVSQSPRYKVAKRGQDVALRCDPISGHVSLFWYQQALGQGPEFLTYFQNEAQLDKSGLPSDRFFAERPEGSVSTLKIQRTQQEDSAVYLCASSLTPGQGFYGYTFGSGTRLTVV.

CDR3 protein: CASSSPDRGFYGYTF. In DNA, the CDR3 is TGTGCCAGCAGCTCACCGGACAGGGGATTCTATGGCTACACCTTC. The rearrangement links TRBV7-2 to TRBJ1-2; 9 bases agree with TRBD1. The germline V gene has CDR1 SGHTA and CDR2 FQGNSA. CDR3 length: 15 amino acids. V lost 4 bases to trimming and J lost 4 bases; unmatched junction nucleotides: 7.

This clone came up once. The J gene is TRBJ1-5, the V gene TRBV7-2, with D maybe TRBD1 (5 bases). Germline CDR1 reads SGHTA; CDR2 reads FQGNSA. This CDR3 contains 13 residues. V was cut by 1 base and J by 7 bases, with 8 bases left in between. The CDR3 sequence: CASSLDGGQPQHF. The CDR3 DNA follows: TGTGCCAGCAGCTTAGATGGGGGGCAGCCCCAGCATTTT.

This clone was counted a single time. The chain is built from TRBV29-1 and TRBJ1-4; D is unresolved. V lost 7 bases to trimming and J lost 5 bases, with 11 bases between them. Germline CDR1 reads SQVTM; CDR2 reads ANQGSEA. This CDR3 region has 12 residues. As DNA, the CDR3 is TGCAGCGCCGGGGAGCGGAATGAAAAACTGTTTTTT. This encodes CSAGERNEKLFF.

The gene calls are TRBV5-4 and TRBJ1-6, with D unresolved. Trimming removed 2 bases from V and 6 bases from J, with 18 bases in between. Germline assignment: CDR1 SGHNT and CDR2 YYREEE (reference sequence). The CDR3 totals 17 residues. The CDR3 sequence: CASSFKLVGSINSPLHF. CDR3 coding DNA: TGTGCCAGCAGCTTCAAGTTGGTGGGGTCGATTAATTCACCCCTCCACTTT.

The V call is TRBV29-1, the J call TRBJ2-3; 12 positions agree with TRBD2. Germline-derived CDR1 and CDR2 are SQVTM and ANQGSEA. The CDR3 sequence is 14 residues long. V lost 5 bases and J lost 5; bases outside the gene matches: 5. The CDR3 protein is CSVLPTSGRDTQYF. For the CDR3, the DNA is TGCAGCGTTCTACCGACTAGCGGGAGAGATACGCAGTATTTT.

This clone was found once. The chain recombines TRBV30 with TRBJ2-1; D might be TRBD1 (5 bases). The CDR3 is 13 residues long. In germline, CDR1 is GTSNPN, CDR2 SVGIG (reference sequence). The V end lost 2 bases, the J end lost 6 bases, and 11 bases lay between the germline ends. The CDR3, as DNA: TGTGCCTGGAGTTCGAGCAGGGCCAATGAGCAGTTCTTC. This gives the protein CAWSSSRANEQFF.

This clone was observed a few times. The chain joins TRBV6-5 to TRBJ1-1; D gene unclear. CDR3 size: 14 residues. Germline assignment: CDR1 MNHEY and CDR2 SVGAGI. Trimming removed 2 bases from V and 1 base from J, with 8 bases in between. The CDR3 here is CASSYIEGNTEAFF. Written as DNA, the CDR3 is TGTGCCAGCAGTTACATCGAGGGGAACACTGAAGCTTTCTTT.

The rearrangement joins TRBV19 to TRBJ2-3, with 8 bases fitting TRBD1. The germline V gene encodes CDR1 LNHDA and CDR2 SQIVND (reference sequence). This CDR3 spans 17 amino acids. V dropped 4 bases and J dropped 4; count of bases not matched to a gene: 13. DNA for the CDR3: TGTGCCAGTAGTAGACTCGCGGACAGGGTGGGACCAGATACGCAGTATTTT. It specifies CASSRLADRVGPDTQYF.

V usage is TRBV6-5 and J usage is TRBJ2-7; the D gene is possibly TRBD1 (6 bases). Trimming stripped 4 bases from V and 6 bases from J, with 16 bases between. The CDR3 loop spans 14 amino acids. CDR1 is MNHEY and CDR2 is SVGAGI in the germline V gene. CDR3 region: CASSFWETGGEQYF. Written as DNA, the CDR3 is TGTGCCAGCAGTTTTTGGGAGACAGGCGGCGAGCAGTACTTC.